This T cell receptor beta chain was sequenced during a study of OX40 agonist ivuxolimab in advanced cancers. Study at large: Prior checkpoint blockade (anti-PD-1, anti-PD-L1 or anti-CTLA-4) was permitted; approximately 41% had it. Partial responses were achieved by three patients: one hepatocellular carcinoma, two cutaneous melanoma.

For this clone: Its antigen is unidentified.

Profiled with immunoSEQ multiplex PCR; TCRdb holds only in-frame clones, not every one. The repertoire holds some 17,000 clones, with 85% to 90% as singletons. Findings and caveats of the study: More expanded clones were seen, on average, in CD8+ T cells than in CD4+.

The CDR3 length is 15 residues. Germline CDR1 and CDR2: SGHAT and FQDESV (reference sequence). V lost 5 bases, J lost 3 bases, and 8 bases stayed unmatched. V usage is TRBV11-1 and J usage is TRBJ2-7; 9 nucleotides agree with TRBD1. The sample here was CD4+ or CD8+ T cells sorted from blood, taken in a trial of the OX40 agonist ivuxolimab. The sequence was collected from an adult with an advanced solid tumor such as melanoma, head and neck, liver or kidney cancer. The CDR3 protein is CASSPRTGDRYEQYF. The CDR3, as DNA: TGTGCCAGCAGCCCCCGGACAGGGGACCGCTACGAGCAGTACTTC. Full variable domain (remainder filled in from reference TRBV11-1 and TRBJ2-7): EAEVAQSPRYKITEKSQAVAFWCDPISGHATLYWYRQILGQGPELLVQFQDESVVDDSQLPKDRFSAERLKGVDSTLKIQPAELGDSAMYLCASSPRTGDRYEQYFGPGTRLTVT.